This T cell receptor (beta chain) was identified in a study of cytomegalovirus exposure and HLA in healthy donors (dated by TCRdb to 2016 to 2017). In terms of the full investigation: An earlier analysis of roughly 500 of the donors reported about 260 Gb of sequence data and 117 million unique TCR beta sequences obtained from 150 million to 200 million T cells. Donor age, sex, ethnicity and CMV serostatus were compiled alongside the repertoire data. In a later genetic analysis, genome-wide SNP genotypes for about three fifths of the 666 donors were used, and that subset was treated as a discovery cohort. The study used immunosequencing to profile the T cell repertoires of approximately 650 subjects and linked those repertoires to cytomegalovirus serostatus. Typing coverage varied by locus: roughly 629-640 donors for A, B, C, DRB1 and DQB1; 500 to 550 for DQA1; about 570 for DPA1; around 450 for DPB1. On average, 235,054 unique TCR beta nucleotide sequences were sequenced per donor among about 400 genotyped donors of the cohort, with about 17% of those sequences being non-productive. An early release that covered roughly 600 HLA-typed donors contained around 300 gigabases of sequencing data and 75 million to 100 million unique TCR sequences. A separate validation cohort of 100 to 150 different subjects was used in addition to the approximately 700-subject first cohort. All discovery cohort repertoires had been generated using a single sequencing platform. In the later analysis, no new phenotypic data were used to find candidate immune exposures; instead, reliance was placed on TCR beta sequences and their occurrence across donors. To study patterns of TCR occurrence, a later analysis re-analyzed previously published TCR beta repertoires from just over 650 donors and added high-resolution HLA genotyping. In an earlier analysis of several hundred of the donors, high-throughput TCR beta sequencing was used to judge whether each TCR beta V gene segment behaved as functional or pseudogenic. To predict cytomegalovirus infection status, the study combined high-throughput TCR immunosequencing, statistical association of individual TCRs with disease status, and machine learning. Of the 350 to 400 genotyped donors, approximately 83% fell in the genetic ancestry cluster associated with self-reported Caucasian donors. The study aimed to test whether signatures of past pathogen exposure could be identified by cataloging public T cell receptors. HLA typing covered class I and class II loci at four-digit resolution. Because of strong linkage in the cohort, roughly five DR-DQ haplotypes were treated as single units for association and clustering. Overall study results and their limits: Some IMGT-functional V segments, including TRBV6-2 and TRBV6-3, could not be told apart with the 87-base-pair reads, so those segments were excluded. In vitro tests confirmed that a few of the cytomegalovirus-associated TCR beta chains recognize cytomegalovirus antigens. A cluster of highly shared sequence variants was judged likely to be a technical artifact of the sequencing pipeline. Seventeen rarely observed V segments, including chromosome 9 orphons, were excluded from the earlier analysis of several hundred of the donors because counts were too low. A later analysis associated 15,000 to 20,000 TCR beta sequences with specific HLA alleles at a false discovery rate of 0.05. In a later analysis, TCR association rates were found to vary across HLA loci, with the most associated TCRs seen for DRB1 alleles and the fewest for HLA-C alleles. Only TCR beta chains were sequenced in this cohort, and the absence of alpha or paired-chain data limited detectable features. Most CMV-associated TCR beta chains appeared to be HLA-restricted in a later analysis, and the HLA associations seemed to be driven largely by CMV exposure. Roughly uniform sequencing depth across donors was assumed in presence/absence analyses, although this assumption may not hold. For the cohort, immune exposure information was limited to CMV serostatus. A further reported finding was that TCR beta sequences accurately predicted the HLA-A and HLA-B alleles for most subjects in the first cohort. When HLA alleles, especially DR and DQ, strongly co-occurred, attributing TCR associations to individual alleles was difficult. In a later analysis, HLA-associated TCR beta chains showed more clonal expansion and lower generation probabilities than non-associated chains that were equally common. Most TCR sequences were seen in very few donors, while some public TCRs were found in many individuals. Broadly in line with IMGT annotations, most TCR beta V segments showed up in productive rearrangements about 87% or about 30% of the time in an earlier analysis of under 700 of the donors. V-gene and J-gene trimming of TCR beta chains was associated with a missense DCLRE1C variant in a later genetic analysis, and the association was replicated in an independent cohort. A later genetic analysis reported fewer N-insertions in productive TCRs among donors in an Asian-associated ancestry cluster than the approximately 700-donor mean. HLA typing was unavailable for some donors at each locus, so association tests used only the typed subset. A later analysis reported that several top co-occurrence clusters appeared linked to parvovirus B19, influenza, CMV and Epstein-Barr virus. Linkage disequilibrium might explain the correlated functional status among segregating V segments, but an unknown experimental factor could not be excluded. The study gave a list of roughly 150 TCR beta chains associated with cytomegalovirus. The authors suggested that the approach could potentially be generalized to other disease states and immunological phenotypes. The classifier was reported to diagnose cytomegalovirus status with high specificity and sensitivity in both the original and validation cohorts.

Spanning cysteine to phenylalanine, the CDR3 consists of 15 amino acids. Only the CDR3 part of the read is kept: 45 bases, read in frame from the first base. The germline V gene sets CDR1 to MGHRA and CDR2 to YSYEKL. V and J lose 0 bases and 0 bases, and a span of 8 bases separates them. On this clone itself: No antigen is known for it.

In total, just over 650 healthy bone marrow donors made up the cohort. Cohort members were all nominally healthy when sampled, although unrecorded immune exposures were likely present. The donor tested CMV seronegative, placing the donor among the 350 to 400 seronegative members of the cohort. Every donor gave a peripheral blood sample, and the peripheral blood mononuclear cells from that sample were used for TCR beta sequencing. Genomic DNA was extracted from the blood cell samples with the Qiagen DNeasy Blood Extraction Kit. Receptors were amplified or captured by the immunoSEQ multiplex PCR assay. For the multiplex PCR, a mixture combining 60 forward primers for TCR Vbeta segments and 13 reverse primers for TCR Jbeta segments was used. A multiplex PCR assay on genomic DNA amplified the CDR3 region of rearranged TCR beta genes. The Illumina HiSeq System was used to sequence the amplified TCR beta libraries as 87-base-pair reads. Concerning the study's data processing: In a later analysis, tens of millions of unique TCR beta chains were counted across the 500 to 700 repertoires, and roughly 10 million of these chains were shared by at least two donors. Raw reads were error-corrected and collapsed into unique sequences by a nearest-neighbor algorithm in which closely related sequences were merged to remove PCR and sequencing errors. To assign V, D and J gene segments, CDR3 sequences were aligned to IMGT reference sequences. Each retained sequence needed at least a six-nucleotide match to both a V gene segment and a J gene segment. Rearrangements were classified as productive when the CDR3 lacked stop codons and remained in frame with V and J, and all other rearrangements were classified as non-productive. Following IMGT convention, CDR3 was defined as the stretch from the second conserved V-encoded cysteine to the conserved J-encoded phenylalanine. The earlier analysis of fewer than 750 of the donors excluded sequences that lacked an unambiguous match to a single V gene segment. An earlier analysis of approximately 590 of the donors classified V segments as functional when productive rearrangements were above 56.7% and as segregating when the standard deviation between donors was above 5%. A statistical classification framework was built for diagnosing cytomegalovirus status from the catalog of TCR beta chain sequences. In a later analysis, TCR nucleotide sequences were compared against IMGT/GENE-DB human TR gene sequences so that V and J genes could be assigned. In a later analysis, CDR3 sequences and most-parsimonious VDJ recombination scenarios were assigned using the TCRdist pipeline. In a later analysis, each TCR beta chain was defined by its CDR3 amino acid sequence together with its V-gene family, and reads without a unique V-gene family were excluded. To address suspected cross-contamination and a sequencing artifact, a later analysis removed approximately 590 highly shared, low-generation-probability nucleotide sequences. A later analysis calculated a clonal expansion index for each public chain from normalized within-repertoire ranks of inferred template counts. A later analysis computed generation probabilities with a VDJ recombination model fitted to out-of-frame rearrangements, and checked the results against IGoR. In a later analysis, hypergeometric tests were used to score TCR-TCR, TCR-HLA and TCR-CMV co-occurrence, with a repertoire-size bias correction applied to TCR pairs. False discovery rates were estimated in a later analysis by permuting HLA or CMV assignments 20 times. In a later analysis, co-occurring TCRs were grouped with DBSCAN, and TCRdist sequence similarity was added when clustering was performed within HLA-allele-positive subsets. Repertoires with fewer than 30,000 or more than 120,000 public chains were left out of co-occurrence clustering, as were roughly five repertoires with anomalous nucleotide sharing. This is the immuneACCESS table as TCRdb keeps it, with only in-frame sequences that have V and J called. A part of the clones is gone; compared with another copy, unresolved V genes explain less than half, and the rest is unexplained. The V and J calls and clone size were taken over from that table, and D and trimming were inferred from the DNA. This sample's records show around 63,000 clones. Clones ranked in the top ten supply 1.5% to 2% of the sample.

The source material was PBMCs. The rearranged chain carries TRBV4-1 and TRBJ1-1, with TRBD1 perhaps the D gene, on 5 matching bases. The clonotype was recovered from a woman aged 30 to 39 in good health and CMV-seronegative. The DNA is TGCGCCAGCAGCCAAGAGGGGCGGTTGAACACTGAAGCTTTCTTT. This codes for CASSQEGRLNTEAFF.